This T cell receptor beta chain was sequenced during a study of cytomegalovirus exposure and HLA in healthy donors. Study background: A preliminary data release comprised 80 million to 95 million unique TCRs obtained from HLA-typed donors. Overall study results and limits: Segments of the TCR beta V type were, in most cases, productive about 87% or about 30% of the time in an earlier analysis. Highly shared variants forming one cluster were likely a sequencing artifact.

60 Vbeta and 13 Jbeta primers were used in PCR. Repertoires were generated with immunoSEQ multiplex PCR, while TCRdb's copy carries only in-frame clones and drops some. The sample carries some 150,000 clones, 80% recorded once. About this clone: Its cognate antigen is unknown.

With 1 base clipped from V and 0 bases from J, the junction kept 7 bases outside the gene matches. CDR3 length: 18 amino acids. Germline V gene sequence: CDR1 MNHEY, CDR2 SMNVEV (reference sequence). The receptor comes from a man aged 30 to 45 in good health and CMV-seropositive. This chain links TRBV27 with TRBJ2-1, with 9 bases identical to TRBD2. Source material: PBMCs. The CDR3 sequence is CASSLFGPSGTSYNEQFF. As DNA, the CDR3 is TGTGCCAGCAGTTTATTCGGCCCTAGCGGGACCTCCTACAATGAGCAGTTCTTC.